Presented here are 12 T cell receptor beta chains from one specimen sequenced in a study of cytomegalovirus exposure and HLA in healthy donors. The PCR ran on 60 Vbeta and 13 Jbeta primers. Libraries were prepared by immunoSEQ multiplex PCR; TCRdb keeps only in-frame clonotypes and omits some of them. This sample carries roughly 100,000 clones, about two thirds of them seen once, and the ten largest clones take less than 3%. The specimen sequenced was PBMCs. These receptors were obtained from a female donor in good health and CMV-seronegative.

This sequence joins TRBV7-6 and TRBJ2-2, with TRBD2 identical over 8 bases. Germline V lookup: CDR1 SGHVS, CDR2 FNYEAQ. The CDR3 is 15 residues long. Trimming took 3 bases from V and 6 from J; bases not matched to a gene: 6. The CDR3 region is CASSFPRGGSGELFF. The CDR3 bases are TGTGCCAGCAGCTTCCCCCGGGGGGGGTCCGGGGAGCTGTTTTTT.

This clone was picked up a small number of times. The chain uses TRBV5-5 and TRBJ2-1; 10 positions agree with TRBD2. The CDR3 is 16 amino acids. V was pared by 4 bases and J by 0 bases, with 4 bases of the junction left unmatched. The germline V gene encodes CDR1 SGHKS and CDR2 YYEKEE (reference sequence). This chain's CDR3 is CASSKGLADSYNEQFF. In DNA, the CDR3 is TGTGCCAGCAGCAAAGGACTAGCGGACTCCTACAATGAGCAGTTCTTC.

V gene TRBV19 combines with J gene TRBJ2-3; possibly TRBD1 for D (5 bases). The CDR3 spans 13 residues. With 3 bases removed from V and 6 bases from J, the gap between germline ends came to 10 bases. Germline V CDR1 and CDR2: LNHDA, SQIVND (reference sequence). The CDR3 nucleotides read TGTGCCAGTAGTATGGGGCCCCTGGATACGCAGTATTTT. It encodes CASSMGPLDTQYF.

The CDR3 here is CASRQGAGTEAFF. The DNA of the CDR3 is TGTGCCAGCAGACAGGGGGCAGGCACTGAAGCTTTCTTT. The gene calls are TRBV5-4 and TRBJ1-1; 9 nucleotides agree with TRBD1. The V gene's germline CDR1 is SGHNT and CDR2 YYREEE (reference sequence). The CDR3 contains 13 residues. V shed 5 bases, J shed 4 bases, and the junction held 3 bases outside the gene matches.

The J gene is TRBJ2-5, the V gene TRBV6-5; D gene unclear. The germline gives CDR1 MNHEY, CDR2 SVGAGI. The length of the CDR3 is 15 residues. V lost 8 bases and J 0 bases, leaving 16 bases between the germline ends. In DNA, the CDR3 is TGTGCCAGCCGCGCCCCGAGGCCCAACCAAGAGACCCAGTACTTC. It codes for CASRAPRPNQETQYF.

There are a few counts of this clone. The chain carries TRBV4-3 and TRBJ2-1, with D tentatively TRBD2 (5 bases). CDR1 is LGHNA, CDR2 YSLEER, per germline. This CDR3 region has 14 residues. Deletions cut 4 bases from V and 8 bases from J, with 15 bases between. The CDR3 DNA reads as TGCGCCAGCAGCCGATCGGCGGGTGGAGATGAGCAGTTCTTC. Protein sequence: CASSRSAGGDEQFF.

The table lists this clone with a few counts. The V call is TRBV2, the J call TRBJ2-3; 12 bases agree with TRBD1. The length of the CDR3 is 13 residues. Germline values: CDR1 SNHLY, CDR2 FYNNEI. Germline trimming cut 10 bases from V and 4 bases from J; bases unmatched to any gene: 3. CDR3 bases: TGTGCCACCGGGACAGGGGGCCCAGATACGCAGTATTTT. Its translation is CATGTGGPDTQYF.

In this sample, this clone turned up once. V is TRBV6-5 and J is TRBJ2-2; D possibly corresponds to TRBD2 (6 bases). The CDR3 consists of 11 residues. Germline V gene data show CDR1 as MNHEY and CDR2 as SVGAGI. V lost 8 bases, J lost 6 bases, and 7 bases lay in between. The CDR3 is CASGRSGELFF. CDR3 nucleotides: TGTGCCAGCGGGAGGTCCGGGGAGCTGTTTTTT.

The chain uses TRBV5-1 and TRBJ2-2; TRBD1 aligns across 8 bases. CDR3 size: 16 residues. V lost 3 bases to trimming and J lost 4 bases; unmatched junction nucleotides: 8. Germline values: CDR1 SGHRS, CDR2 YFSETQ. The CDR3 region has the DNA TGCGCCAGCAGCTCCGCCGACAGGGGAGTCACCGGGGAGCTGTTTTTT. This sequence encodes CASSSADRGVTGELFF.

In its sample, this clone was seen a few times. The genes are TRBV18 and TRBJ2-2; 7 bases are a match to TRBD1. The ends lost 6 bases at V and 0 bases at J; junction bases unmatched: 4. Germline assignment: CDR1 KGHSH and CDR2 LQKENI. This CDR3 contains 15 residues. In nucleotides, the CDR3 is TGTGCCAGCTCGACCGGGACAGCGAACACCGGGGAGCTGTTTTTT. This gives the protein CASSTGTANTGELFF.

The chain links TRBV27 to TRBJ1-2, with 12 positions matching TRBD1. Germline loops: CDR1 MNHEY, CDR2 SMNVEV (reference sequence). The CDR3 spans 15 residues. Trimming at V came to 5 bases and at J to 8 bases, leaving 9 bases not matched to a gene. The CDR3 region is CASSIGTGGAWGYTF. Written as DNA, the CDR3 is TGTGCCAGCAGTATCGGGACAGGGGGCGCTTGGGGCTACACCTTC.

V and J are TRBV20-1 and TRBJ2-7, with a weak D call TRBD1 (6 bases). V dropped 6 bases and J dropped 11 bases, with 14 bases sitting between them. The germline CDR1 and CDR2 sequences are DFQATT and SNEGSKA (reference sequence). This CDR3 has 10 amino acids. This CDR3 is CSAIGTREYF. The CDR3 region has the DNA TGCAGTGCGATCGGGACACGCGAGTACTTC.